The source of this TCR beta chain is a study of T cell repertoires in cytomegalovirus infection. Whole-study context: The study used recently identified HLA-C-restricted and well-studied HLA-B-restricted CMV epitopes.

Points from the study as a whole: Ex vivo, HLA-C-restricted CMV-specific TCR beta clonotypes prevailed over the rest of the response.

Points on this clonotype: Its specificity is unknown.

Per the germline V gene, CDR1 is WSHSY and CDR2 is SAAADI. This CDR3 region has 15 residues. Trimming took 4 bases from V and 0 from J, leaving 10 bases between them. MiXCR, applied by TCRdb to the reads, yields one record per CDR3 protein. The data contain roughly 180,000 distinct CDR3 sequences, about 22% of them seen just once; the ten biggest clones take up around a quarter. This chain joins TRBV10-2 and TRBJ1-3; D is uncertain. The source of this sequence is a human donor in good health (CMV status not recorded). Some clones in this sample may be carry-over from other donors' samples. The sample in question was CD8+ T cells from cultured PBMCs, obtained from culture after CMV antigen stimulation. This CDR3 is CASSVGSYSGNTIYF. The CDR3 DNA follows: TGCGCCAGCAGTGTGGGCAGTTACTCTGGAAACACCATATATTTT.